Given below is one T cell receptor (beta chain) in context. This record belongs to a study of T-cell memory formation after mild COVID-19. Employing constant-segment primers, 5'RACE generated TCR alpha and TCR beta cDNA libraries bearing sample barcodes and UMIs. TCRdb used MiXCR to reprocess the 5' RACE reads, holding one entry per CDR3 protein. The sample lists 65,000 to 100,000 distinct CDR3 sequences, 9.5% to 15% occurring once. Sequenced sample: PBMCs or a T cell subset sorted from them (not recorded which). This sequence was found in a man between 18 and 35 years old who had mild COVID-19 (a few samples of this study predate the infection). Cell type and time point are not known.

The CDR3: CASGSRSYNEQFF. CDR3 DNA: TGTGCCAGCGGTAGTAGGTCCTACAATGAGCAGTTCTTC. The chain uses TRBV6-5 and TRBJ2-1; D not resolved. Germline values: CDR1 MNHEY, CDR2 SVGAGI. The CDR3 spans 13 residues. V lost 8 bases to trimming and J lost 1 base, with 9 bases between them.